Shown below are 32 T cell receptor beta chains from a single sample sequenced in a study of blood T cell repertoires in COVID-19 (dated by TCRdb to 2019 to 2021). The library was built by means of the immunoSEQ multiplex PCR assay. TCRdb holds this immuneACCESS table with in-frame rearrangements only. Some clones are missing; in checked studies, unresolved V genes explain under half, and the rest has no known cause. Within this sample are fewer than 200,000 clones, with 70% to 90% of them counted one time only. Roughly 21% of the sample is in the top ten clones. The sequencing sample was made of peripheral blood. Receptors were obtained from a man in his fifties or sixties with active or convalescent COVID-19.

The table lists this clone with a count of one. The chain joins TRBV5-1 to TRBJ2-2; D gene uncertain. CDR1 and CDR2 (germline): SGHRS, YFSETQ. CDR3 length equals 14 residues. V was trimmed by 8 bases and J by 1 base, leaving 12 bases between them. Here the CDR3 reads CASARGWNTGELFF. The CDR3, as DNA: TGCGCCAGTGCCCGAGGTTGGAACACCGGGGAGCTGTTTTTT.

The CDR3 sequence is CASSPRGYPTNEKLFF. In nucleotides, the CDR3 is TGTGCCAGCAGCCCCAGGGGGTACCCAACTAATGAAAAACTGTTTTTT. The genes are TRBV11-2 and TRBJ1-4, with TRBD1 identical over 7 bases. The germline CDR1 and CDR2 sequences are SGHAT and FQNNGV. The CDR3 has 16 residues. Losses at the gene ends were 5 bases for V and 0 bases for J; bases not matched to a gene: 6.

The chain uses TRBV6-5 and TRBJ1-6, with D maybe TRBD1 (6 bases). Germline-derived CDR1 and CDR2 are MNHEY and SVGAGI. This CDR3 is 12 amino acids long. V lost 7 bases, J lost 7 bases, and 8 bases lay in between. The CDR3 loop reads CASKGGNSPLHF. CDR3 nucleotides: TGTGCCAGCAAGGGGGGGAATTCACCCCTCCACTTT.

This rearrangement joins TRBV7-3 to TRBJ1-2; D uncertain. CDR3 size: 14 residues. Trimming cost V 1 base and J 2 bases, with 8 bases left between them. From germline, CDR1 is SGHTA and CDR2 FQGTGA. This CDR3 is CASSLMPGNYGYTF. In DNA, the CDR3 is TGTGCCAGCAGCTTAATGCCGGGAAACTATGGCTACACCTTC.

The CDR3 region has the DNA TGCAGCGTGGGGGACAGCGGCGTTAGTGAAAAACTGTTTTTT. It is translated as CSVGDSGVSEKLFF. The chain carries TRBV29-1 and TRBJ1-4, with 7 bases lining up with TRBD1. The CDR3 has 14 residues. From germline, CDR1 is SQVTM and CDR2 ANQGSEA. V dropped 6 bases and J dropped 7; count of bases not matched to a gene: 11. Combining the CDR3 with reference TRBV29-1 and TRBJ1-4 gives the whole variable domain SAVISQKPSRDICQRGTSLTIQCQVDSQVTMMFWYRQQPGQSLTLIATANQGSEATYESGFVIDKFPISRPNLTFSTLTVSNMSPEDSSIYLCSVGDSGVSEKLFFGSGTQLSVL.

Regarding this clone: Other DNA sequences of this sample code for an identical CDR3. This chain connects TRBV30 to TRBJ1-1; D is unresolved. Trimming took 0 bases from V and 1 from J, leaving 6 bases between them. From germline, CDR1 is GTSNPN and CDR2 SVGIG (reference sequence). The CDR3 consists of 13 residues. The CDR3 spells CAWSVLRNTEAFF. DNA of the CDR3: TGTGCCTGGAGTGTCCTTCGGAACACTGAAGCTTTCTTT.

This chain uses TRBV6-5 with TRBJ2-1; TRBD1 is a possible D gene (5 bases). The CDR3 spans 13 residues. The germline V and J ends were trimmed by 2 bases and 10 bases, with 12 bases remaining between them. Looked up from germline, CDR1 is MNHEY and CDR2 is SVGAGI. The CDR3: CASSYPRDGEQFF. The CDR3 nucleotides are TGTGCCAGCAGTTACCCCAGGGATGGCGAGCAGTTCTTC.

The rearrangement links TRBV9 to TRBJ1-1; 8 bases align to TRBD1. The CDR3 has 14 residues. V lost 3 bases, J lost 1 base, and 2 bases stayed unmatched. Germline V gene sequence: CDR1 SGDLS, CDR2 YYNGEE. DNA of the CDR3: TGTGCCAGCAGCGACGACAGGGGGAACACTGAAGCTTTCTTT. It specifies CASSDDRGNTEAFF.

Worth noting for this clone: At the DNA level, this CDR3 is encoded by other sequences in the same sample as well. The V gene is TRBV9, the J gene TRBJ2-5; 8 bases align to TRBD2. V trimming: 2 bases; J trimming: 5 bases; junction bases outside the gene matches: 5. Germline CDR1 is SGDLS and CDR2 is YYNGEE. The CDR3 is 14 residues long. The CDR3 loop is CASSVGAGAETQYF. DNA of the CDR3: TGTGCCAGCAGCGTCGGAGCGGGGGCGGAGACCCAGTACTTC.

In DNA, the CDR3 is TGTGCCAGCAGATTACAGGGGGGACCTCCCAATTCACCCCTCCACTTT. Encoded protein: CASRLQGGPPNSPLHF. This chain joins TRBV2 and TRBJ1-6; 8 bases fit TRBD1. V lost 6 bases to trimming and J lost 7 bases; unmatched junction nucleotides: 11. This CDR3 comprises 16 residues. Per the germline V gene, CDR1 is SNHLY and CDR2 is FYNNEI.

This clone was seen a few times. The CDR3 nucleotides are TGCGCCAGCAGCTTGGAGCCTCAATCACGCGAGCAGTACTTC. It yields the protein CASSLEPQSREQYF. The V and J genes are TRBV5-1 and TRBJ2-7; D is uncertain. The ends were cut back, 0 bases at V and 6 bases at J, with 13 bases in the middle. The CDR3 length is 14 residues. Germline CDR1 is SGHRS and CDR2 is YFSETQ.

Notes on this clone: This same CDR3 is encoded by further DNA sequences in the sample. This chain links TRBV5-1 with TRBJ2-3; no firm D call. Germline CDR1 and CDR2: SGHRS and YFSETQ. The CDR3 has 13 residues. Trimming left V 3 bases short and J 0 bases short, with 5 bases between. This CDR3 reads CASSSLSTDTQYF. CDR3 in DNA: TGCGCCAGCAGCTCCCTTAGCACAGATACGCAGTATTTT.

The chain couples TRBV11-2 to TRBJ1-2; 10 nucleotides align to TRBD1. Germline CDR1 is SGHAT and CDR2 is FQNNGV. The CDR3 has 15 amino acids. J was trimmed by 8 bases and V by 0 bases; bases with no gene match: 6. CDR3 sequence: CASSLEVTGGVGYTF. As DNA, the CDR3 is TGTGCCAGCAGCTTAGAAGTGACAGGGGGCGTCGGCTACACCTTC.

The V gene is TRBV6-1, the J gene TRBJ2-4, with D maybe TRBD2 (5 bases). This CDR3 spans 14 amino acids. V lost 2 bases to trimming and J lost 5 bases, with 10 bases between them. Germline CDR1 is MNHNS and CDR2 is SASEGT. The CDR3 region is CASSELGVENIQYF. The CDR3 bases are TGTGCCAGCAGTGAACTCGGGGTTGAAAACATTCAGTACTTC.

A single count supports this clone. The CDR3 is CAGRTGSNSPLHF. DNA of the CDR3: TGTGCCGGCCGTACCGGGAGCAATTCACCCCTCCACTTT. The chain carries TRBV28 and TRBJ1-6; D is ambiguous. The germline V gene encodes CDR1 MDHEN and CDR2 SYDVKM. V was cut by 11 bases and J by 7 bases, with 15 bases left in between. This CDR3 spans 13 amino acids.

CDR3: CASSQEFRLAGGKPYEQYF. CDR3 DNA sequence: TGTGCCAGCAGCCAAGAGTTTAGACTAGCGGGGGGAAAACCCTACGAGCAGTACTTC. The V gene is TRBV4-2, the J gene TRBJ2-7, with TRBD2 matching 13 bases. Germline V CDR1 and CDR2: LGHNA, YNFKEQ. The V segment lost 0 bases and the J segment 2 bases; nucleotides outside the gene matches: 10. This CDR3 spans 19 amino acids.

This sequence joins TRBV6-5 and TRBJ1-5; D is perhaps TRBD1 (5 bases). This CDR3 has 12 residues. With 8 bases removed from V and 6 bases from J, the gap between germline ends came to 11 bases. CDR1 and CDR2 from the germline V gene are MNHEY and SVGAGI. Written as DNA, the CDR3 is TGTGCCAGCTCCTCGGGGGGTCAGCCCCAGCATTTT. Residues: CASSSGGQPQHF.

For the CDR3, the DNA is TGTGCCAGTAGTAGGACAGGGGGCGAAAAACTGTTTTTT. As protein: CASSRTGGEKLFF. V is TRBV19 and J is TRBJ1-4; 11 bases fit TRBD1. In germline, CDR1 is LNHDA, CDR2 SQIVND (reference sequence). The CDR3 is made up of 13 amino acids. The junction had 0 bases not matched to a gene; V was cut back by 4 bases and J by 8 bases.

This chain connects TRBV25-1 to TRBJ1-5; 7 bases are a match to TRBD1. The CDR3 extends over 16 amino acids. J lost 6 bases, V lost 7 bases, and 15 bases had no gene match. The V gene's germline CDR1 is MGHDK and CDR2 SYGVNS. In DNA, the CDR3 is TGTGCCAGCATCCTCTCGGGACAGCGACAAGGTCAGCCCCAGCATTTT. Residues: CASILSGQRQGQPQHF.

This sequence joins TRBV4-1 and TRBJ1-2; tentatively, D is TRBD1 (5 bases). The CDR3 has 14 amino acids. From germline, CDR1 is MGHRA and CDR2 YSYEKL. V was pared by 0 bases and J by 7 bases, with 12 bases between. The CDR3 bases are TGCGCCAGCAGCCAAGACAGGGTAATCGGTGGCTACACCTTC. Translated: CASSQDRVIGGYTF.

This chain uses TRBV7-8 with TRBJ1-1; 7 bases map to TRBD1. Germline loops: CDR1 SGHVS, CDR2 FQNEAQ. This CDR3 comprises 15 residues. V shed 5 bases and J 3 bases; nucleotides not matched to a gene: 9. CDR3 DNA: TGTGCCAGCAGCCGACAGGGCTTAGTTGACACTGAAGCTTTCTTT. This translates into CASSRQGLVDTEAFF.

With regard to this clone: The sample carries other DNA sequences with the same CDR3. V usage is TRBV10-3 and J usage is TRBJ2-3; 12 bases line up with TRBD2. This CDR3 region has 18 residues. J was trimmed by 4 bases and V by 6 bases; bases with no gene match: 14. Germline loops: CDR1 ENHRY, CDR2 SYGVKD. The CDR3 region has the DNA TGTGCCATCAGCGAACCTAGCGGGGGGGCGGGGAGCTCAGATACGCAGTATTTT. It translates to CAISEPSGGAGSSDTQYF.

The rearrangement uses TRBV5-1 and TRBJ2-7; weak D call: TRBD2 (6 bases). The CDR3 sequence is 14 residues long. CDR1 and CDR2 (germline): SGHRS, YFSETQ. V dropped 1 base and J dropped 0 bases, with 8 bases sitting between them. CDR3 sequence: CASSLYGSSYEQYF. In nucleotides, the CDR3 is TGCGCCAGCAGCTTGTACGGGAGCTCCTACGAGCAGTACTTC.

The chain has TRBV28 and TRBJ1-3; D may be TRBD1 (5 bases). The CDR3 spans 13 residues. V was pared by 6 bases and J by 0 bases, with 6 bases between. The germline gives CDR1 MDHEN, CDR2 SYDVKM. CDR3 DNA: TGTGCCAGCAGAGACAGCTCTGGAAACACCATATATTTT. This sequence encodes CASRDSSGNTIYF.

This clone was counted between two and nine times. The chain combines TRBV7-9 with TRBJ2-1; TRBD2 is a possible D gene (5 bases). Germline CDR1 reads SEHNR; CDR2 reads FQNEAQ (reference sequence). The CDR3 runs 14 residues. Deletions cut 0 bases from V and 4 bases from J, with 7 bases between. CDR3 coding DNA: TGTGCCAGCAGCTTAGCTTCGGGGTACAATGAGCAGTTCTTC. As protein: CASSLASGYNEQFF.

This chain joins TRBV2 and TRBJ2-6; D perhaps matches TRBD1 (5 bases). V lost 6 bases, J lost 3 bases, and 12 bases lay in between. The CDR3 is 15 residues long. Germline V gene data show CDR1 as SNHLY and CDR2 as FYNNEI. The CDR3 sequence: CASRVGAGGANVLTF. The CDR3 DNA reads TGTGCCAGCAGAGTTGGGGCAGGTGGGGCCAACGTCCTGACTTTC.

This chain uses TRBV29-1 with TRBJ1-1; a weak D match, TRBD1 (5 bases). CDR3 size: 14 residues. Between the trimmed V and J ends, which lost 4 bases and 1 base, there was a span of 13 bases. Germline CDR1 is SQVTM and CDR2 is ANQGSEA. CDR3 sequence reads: CSVATRVGNTEAFF. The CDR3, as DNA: TGCAGCGTTGCGACCAGGGTAGGGAACACTGAAGCTTTCTTT.

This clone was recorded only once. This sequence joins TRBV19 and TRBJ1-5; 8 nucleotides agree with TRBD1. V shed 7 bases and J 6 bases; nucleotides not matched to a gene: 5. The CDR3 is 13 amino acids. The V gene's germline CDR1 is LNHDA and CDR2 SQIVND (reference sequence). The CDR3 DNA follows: TGTGCCAGTAACAACAGGGGGTCTCAGCCCCAGCATTTT. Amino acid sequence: CASNNRGSQPQHF.

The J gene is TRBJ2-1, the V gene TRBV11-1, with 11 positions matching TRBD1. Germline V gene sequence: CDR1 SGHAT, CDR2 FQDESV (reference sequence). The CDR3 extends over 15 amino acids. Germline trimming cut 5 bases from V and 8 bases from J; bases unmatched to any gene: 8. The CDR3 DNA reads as TGTGCCAGCAGCCGGTCCGGGACAGGGGGGGATGAGCAGTTCTTC. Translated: CASSRSGTGGDEQFF.

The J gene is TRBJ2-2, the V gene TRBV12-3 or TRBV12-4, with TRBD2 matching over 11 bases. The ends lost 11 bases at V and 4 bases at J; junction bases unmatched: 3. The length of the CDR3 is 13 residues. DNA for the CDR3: TGTGCCTTTAGCGGGGGGGCCACCGGGGAGCTGTTTTTT. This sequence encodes CAFSGGATGELFF.

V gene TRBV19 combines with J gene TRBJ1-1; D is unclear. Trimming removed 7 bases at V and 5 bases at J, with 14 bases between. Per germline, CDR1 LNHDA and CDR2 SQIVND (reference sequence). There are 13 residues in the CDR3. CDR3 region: CASTRARETEAFF. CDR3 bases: TGTGCCAGTACCCGGGCACGGGAGACTGAAGCTTTCTTT.

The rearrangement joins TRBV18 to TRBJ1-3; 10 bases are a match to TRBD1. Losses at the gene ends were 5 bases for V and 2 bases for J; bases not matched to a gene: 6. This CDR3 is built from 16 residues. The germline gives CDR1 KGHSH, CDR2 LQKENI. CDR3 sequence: CASSGSGTGAGNTIYF. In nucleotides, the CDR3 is TGTGCCAGCTCAGGATCCGGGACAGGGGCTGGAAACACCATATATTTT.